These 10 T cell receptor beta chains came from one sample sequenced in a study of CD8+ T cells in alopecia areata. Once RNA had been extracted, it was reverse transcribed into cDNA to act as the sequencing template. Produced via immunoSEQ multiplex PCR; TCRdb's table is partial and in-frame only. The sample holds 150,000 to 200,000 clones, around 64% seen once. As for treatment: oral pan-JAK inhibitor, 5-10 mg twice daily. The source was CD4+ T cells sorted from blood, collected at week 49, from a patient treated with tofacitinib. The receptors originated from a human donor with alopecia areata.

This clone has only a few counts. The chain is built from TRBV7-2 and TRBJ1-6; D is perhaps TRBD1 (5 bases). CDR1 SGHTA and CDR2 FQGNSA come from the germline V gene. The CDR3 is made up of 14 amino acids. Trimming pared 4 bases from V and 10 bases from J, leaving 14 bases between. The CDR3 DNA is TGTGCCAGCAGCTCCTCAGGGCCGCGCTCACCCCTCCACTTT. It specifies CASSSSGPRSPLHF.

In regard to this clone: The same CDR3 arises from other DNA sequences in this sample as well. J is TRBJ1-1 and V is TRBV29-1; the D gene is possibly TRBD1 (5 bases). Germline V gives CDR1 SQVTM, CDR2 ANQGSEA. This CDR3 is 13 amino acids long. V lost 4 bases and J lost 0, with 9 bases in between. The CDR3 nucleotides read TGCAGCGTTGTCCGGGGCCTGAACACTGAAGCTTTCTTT. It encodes CSVVRGLNTEAFF.

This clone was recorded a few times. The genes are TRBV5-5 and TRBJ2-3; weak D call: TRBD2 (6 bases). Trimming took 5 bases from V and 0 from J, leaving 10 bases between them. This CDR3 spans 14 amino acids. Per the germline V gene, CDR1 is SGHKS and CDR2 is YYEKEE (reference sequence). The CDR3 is CASRWGTSTDTQYF. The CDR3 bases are TGTGCCAGCAGGTGGGGGACTAGCACAGATACGCAGTATTTT.

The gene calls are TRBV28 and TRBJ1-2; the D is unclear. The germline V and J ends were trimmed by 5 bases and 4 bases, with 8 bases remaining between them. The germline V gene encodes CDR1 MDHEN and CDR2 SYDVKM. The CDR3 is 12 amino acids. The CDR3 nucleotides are TGTGCCAGCAGTACGATGAGCTATGGCTACACCTTC. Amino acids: CASSTMSYGYTF.

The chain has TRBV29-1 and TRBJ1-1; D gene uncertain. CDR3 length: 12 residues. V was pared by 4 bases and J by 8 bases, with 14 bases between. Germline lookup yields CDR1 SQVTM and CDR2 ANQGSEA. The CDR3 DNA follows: TGCAGCGTTGTGTTAAAGGTGCGAGAAGCTTTCTTT. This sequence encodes CSVVLKVREAFF.

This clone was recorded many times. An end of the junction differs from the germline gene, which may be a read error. The CDR3 nucleotides are TGTGCCTGGAGTCTAACCGGGACATCTCCATCGTTT. Amino acids: CAWSLTGTSPSF. This chain links TRBV30 with TRBJ1-1, with TRBD1 as a possible D gene (6 bases). Germline CDR1 is GTSNPN and CDR2 is SVGIG (reference sequence). CDR3 length equals 12 residues.

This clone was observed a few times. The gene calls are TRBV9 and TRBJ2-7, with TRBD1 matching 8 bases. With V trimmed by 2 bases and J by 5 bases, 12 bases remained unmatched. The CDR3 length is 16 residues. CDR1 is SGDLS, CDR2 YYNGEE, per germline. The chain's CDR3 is CASSVGPGQGTHEQYF. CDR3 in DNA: TGTGCCAGCAGCGTCGGACCAGGACAGGGTACCCACGAGCAGTACTTC.

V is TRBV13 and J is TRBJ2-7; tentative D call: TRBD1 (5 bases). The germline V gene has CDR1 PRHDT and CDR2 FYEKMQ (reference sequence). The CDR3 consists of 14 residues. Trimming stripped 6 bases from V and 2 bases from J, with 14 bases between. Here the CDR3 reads CASSMGQGAYEQYF. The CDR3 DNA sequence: TGTGCCAGCAGTATGGGGCAGGGCGCCTACGAGCAGTACTTC. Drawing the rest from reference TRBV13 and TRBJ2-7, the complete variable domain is AAGVIQSPRHLIKEKRETATLKCYPIPRHDTVYWYQQGPGQDPQFLISFYEKMQSDKGSIPDRFSAQQFSDYHSELNMSSLELGDSALYFCASSMGQGAYEQYFGPGTRLTVT.

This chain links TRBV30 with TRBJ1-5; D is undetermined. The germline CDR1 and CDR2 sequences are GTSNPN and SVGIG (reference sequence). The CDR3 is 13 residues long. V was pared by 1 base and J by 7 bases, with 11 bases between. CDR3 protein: CAWSEEGRQPQHF. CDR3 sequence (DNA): TGTGCCTGGAGTGAGGAGGGAAGGCAGCCCCAGCATTTT.

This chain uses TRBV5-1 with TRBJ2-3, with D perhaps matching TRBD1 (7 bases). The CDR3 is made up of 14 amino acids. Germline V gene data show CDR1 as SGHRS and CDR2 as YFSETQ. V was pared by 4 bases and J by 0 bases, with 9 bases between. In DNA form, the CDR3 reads TGCGCCAGCAGCGCGGGACAGAGCACAGATACGCAGTATTTT. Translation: CASSAGQSTDTQYF.